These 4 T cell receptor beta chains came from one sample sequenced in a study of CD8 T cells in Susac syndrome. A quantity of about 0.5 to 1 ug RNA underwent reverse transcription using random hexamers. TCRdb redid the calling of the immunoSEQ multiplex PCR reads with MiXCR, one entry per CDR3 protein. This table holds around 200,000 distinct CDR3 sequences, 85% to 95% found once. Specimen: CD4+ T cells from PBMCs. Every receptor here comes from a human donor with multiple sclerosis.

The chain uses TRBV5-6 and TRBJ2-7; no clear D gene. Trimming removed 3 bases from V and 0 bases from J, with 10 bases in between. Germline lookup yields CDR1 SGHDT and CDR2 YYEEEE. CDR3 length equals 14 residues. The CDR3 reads CASSSPFSSYEQYF. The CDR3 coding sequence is TGTGCCAGCAGCTCGCCCTTCAGCTCCTACGAGCAGTACTTC.

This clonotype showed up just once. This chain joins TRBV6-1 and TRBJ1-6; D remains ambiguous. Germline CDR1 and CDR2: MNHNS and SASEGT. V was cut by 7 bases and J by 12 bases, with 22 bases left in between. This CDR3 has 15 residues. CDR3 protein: CASTSAGAGILPLHF. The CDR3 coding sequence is TGTGCCAGCACCTCCGCCGGAGCGGGTATTTTACCCCTCCACTTT.

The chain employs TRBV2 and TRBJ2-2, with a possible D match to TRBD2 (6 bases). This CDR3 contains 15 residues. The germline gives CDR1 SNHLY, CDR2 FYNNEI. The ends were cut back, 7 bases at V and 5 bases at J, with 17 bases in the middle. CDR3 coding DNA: TGTGCCAGCACTTCGGAGGGGACGAGGACCGGGGAGCTGTTTTTT. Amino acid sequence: CASTSEGTRTGELFF.

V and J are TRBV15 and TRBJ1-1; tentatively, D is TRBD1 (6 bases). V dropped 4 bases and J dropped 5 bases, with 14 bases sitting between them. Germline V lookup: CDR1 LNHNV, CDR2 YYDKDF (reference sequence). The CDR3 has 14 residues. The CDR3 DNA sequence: TGTGCCACCAGCAAGGACAGCGTCAGTACTGAAGCTTTCTTT. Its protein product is CATSKDSVSTEAFF.